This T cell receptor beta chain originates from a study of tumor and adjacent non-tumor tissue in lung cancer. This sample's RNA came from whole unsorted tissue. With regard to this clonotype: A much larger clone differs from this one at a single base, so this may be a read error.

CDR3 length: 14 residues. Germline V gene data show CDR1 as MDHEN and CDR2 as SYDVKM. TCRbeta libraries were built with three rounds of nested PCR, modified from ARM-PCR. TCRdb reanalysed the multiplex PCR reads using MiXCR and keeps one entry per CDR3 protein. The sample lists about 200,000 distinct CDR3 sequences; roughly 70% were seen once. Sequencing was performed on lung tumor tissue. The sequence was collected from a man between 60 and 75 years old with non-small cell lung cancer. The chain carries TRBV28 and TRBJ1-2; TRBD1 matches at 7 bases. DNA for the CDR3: TGTGCCAGCAGCCCGGGACAGTTTAACTATGGCTACATCTTC. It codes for CASSPGQFNYGYIF.